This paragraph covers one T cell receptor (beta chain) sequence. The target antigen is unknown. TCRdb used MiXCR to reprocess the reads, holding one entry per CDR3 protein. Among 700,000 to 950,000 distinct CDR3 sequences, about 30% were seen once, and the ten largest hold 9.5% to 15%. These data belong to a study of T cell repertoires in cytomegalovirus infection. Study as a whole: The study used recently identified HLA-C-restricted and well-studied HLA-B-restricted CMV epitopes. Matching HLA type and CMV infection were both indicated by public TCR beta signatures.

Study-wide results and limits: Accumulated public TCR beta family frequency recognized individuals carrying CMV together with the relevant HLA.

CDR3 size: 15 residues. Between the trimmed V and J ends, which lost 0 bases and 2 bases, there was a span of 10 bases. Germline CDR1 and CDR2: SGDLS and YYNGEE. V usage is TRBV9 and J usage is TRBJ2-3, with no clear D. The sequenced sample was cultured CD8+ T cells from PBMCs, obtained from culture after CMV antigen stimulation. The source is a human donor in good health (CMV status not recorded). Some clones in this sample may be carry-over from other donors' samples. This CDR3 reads CASSVGSRATDTQYF. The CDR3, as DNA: TGTGCCAGCAGCGTAGGGAGTAGGGCCACAGATACGCAGTATTTT.